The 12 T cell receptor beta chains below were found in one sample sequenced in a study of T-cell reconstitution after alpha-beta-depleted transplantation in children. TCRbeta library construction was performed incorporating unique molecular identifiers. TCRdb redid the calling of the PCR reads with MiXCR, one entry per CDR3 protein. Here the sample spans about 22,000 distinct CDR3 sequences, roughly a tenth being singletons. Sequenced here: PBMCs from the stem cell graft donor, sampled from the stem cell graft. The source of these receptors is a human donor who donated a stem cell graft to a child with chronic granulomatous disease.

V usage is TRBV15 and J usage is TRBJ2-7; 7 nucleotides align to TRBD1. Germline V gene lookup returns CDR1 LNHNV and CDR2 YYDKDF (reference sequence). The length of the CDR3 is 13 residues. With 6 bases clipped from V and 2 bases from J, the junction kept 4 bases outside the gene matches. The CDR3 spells CATSGDSPYEQYF. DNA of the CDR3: TGTGCCACCAGTGGGGACAGCCCCTACGAGCAGTACTTC.

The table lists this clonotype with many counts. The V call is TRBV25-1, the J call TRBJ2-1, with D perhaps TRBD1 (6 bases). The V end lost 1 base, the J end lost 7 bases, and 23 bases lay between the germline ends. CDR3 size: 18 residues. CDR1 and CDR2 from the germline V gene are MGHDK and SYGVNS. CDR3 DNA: TGTGCCAGCAGTGAATCAGGGGTCCTGACAGATACAGGGAATGAGCAGTTCTTC. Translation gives CASSESGVLTDTGNEQFF.

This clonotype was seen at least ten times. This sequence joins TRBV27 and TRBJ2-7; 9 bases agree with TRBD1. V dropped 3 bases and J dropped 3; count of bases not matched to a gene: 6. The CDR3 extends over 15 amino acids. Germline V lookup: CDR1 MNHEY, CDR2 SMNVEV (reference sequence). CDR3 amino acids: CASSLTGQGLYEQYF. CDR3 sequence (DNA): TGTGCCAGCAGTTTGACAGGACAGGGGCTCTACGAGCAGTACTTC.

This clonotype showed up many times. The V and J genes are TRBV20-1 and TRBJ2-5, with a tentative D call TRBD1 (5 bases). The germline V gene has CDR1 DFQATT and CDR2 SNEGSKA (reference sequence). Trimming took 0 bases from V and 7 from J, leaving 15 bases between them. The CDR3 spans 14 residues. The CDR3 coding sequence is TGCAGTGCTAGAGAGGAAGCCAGGGTGGGGACCCAGTACTTC. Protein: CSAREEARVGTQYF.

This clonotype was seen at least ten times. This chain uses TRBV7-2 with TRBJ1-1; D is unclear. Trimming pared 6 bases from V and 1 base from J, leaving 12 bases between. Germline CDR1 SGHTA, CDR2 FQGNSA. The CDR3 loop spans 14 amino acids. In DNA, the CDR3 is TGTGCCAGCAGTTTTGACATGACGAACACTGAAGCTTTCTTT. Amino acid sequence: CASSFDMTNTEAFF.

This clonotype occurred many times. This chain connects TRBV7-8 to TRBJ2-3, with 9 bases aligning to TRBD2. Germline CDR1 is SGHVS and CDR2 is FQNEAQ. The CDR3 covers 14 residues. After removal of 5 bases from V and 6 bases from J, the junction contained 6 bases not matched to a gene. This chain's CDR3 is CASSPESGGDTQYF. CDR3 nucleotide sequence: TGTGCCAGCAGCCCCGAAAGCGGGGGGGATACGCAGTATTTT.

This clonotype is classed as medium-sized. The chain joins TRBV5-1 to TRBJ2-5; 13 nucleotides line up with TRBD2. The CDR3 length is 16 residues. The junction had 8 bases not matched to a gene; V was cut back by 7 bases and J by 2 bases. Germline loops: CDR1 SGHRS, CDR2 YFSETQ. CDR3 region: CASGPGLAGIQETQYF. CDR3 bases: TGCGCCAGCGGCCCGGGACTAGCGGGGATACAAGAGACCCAGTACTTC.

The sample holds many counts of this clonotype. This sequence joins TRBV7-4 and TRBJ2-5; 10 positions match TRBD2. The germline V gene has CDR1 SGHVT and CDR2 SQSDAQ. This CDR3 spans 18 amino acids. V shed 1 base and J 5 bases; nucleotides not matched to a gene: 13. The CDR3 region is CASSLGVSGRIGTETQYF. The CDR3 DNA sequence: TGTGCCAGCAGCTTAGGAGTTAGCGGGAGGATCGGTACGGAGACCCAGTACTTC.

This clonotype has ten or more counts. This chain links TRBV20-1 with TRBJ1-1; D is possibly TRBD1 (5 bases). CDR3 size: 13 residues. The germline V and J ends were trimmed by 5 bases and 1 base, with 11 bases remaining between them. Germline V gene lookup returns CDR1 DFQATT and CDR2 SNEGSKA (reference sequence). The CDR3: CSALDSKNTEAFF. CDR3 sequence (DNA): TGCAGTGCTTTAGACAGCAAGAACACTGAAGCTTTCTTT.

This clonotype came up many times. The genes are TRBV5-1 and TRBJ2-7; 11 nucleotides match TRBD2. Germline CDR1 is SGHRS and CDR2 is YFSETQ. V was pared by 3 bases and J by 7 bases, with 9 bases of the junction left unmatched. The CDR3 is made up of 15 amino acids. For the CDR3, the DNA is TGCGCCAGCAGCTCGACTAGCGGGATGCGGAGAGAGCAGTACTTC. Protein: CASSSTSGMRREQYF.

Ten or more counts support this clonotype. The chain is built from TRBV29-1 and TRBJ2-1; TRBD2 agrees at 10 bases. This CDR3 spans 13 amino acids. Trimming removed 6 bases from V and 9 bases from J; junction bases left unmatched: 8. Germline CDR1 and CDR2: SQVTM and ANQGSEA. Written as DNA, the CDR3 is TGCAGCGTGGTCCCTAGCGGGAGAGGTGAGCAGTTCTTC. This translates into CSVVPSGRGEQFF.

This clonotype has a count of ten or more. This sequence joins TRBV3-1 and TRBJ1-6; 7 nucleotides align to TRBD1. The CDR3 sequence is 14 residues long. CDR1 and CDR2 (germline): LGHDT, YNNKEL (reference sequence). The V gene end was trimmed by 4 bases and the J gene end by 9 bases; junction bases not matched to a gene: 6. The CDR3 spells CASSPTGIRSPLHF. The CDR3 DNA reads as TGTGCCAGCAGCCCGACAGGGATTCGTTCACCCCTCCACTTT.